This T cell receptor beta chain derives from a study of PD-1 blockade in mismatch repair-deficient tumors. Overall study findings and caveats: Tumor-resident clones, often absent from pretreatment blood, expanded after pembrolizumab and then contracted.

Clones were read by immunoSEQ multiplex PCR, and TCRdb kept only the in-frame ones, dropping some. In the table there are roughly 120,000 clones, around nine tenths of which are singletons. With respect to this clone: Antigen specificity is unknown.

Germline V CDR1 and CDR2: MNHEY, SMNVEV (reference sequence). CDR3 length equals 15 residues. Trimming took 5 bases from V and 2 from J; bases not matched to a gene: 7. The sequence came from an adult with mismatch repair-deficient cancer. The sample was peripheral blood, taken 72 weeks after starting pembrolizumab. V gene TRBV27 combines with J gene TRBJ2-3, with 7 positions matching TRBD2. The CDR3 reads CASSNLGTNTDTQYF. CDR3 in DNA: TGTGCCAGCAGTAATCTCGGGACTAACACAGATACGCAGTATTTT.